This T cell receptor (beta chain) was captured by sequencing in a study of T cell responses to AZD1222 COVID-19 vaccine. Investigators merged groups given second doses at roughly 4 or roughly 12 weeks. General study findings and limits: Repertoires were collected only later (after the peak T cell response had occurred). Rises in breadth and depth of Spike-specific TCRs came after two AZD1222 doses.

J gave up 8 bases and V 1 base, and 6 bases lay outside the gene matches. This CDR3 comprises 16 residues. The germline CDR1 and CDR2 sequences are MDHEN and SYDVKM. The protocol was immunoSEQ multiplex PCR, while the TCRdb copy is restricted to in-frame clones and leaves out a portion. The repertoire holds 150,000 or so clones, with around 92% as singletons. Remarks on this clone: What it binds is not known.

The V gene is TRBV28, the J gene TRBJ2-1; 12 bases agree with TRBD2. The sequences come from peripheral blood, collected 28 days after the second AZD1222 dose. The sequence was collected from an adult who received the AZD1222 COVID-19 vaccine. The CDR3 DNA follows: TGTGCCAGCAGTTTATTCACTAGCGGGAGGAAATATGAGCAGTTCTTC. This gives the protein CASSLFTSGRKYEQFF.